What follows are 23 T cell receptor beta chains derived from one specimen sequenced in a study of long-term antiretroviral therapy in people with HIV. The run of the v3.0 immunoSEQ assay was at survey level. Measured with immunoSEQ multiplex PCR; TCRdb has only the in-frame clones, and not every one. The data contain 20,000 to 30,000 clones, under 85% of them singletons. The specimen comprised unsorted PBMCs, sampled 0.4 years after starting antiretroviral therapy. The receptors derive from a middle-aged man with HIV.

In nucleotides, the CDR3 is TGTGCCAGCAGCCGAACCCCGGATTTTATTTATCAGCCCCAGCATTTT. The encoded protein is CASSRTPDFIYQPQHF. J is TRBJ1-5 and V is TRBV7-8; D not resolved. V shed 5 bases and J shed 5 bases, with 19 bases lying between them. The length of the CDR3 is 16 residues. Germline CDR1 is SGHVS and CDR2 is FQNEAQ.

The chain links TRBV11-2 to TRBJ1-1; TRBD1 is a possible D gene (5 bases). The CDR3 is 10 residues long. Germline CDR1 and CDR2: SGHAT and FQNNGV. Trimming removed 10 bases at V and 6 bases at J, with 9 bases between. The CDR3 region is CATLTAEAFF. In nucleotides, the CDR3 is TGTGCCACCCTGACAGCTGAAGCTTTCTTT. The full variable domain, its missing parts supplied by reference TRBV11-2 and TRBJ1-1, is EAGVAQSPRYKIIEKRQSVAFWCNPISGHATLYWYQQILGQGPKLLIQFQNNGVVDDSQLPKDRFSAERLKGVDSTLKIQPAKLEDSAVYLCATLTAEAFFGQGTRLTVV.

The chain joins TRBV5-4 to TRBJ2-2; D ambiguous. Between the trimmed V and J ends, which lost 0 bases and 0 bases, there was a span of 9 bases. Germline V gene data show CDR1 as SGHNT and CDR2 as YYREEE (reference sequence). The CDR3 is 16 residues long. The DNA for the CDR3 is TGTGCCAGCAGCTTGGGAGTAGGCTCGAACACCGGGGAGCTGTTTTTT. It translates to CASSLGVGSNTGELFF.

This chain links TRBV27 with TRBJ1-1; no definite D call. Trimming removed 4 bases at V and 1 base at J, with 4 bases between. The CDR3 has 12 amino acids. Germline V gene lookup returns CDR1 MNHEY and CDR2 SMNVEV (reference sequence). CDR3 coding DNA: TGTGCCAGCAGTTCAGAGAACACTGAAGCTTTCTTT. Translated, it gives CASSSENTEAFF.

As DNA, the CDR3 is TGTGCCACCAGCAGAGATAGGGGGCGAGAGACCCAGTACTTC. Its protein product is CATSRDRGRETQYF. The chain carries TRBV15 and TRBJ2-5; 7 bases map to TRBD1. V trimming: 0 bases; J trimming: 4 bases; junction bases outside the gene matches: 2. The germline CDR1 and CDR2 sequences are LNHNV and YYDKDF (reference sequence). CDR3 size: 14 residues.

The chain links TRBV5-1 to TRBJ2-2; 8 bases match TRBD1. Germline loops: CDR1 SGHRS, CDR2 YFSETQ. This CDR3 contains 14 residues. V shed 5 bases, J shed 6 bases, and the junction held 6 bases outside the gene matches. The CDR3 DNA follows: TGCGCCAGCAGTATGGACAGGGAGGCCGGGGAGCTGTTTTTT. It is translated as CASSMDREAGELFF. Combining the CDR3 with reference TRBV5-1 and TRBJ2-2 gives the whole variable domain KAGVTQTPRYLIKTRGQQVTLSCSPISGHRSVSWYQQTPGQGLQFLFEYFSETQRNKGNFPGRFSGRQFSNSRSEMNVSTLELGDSALYLCASSMDREAGELFFGEGSRLTVL.

This clone was counted once. The J gene is TRBJ1-4, the V gene TRBV29-1, with TRBD1 as a possible D gene (6 bases). CDR3 length: 13 amino acids. Per the germline V gene, CDR1 is SQVTM and CDR2 is ANQGSEA. Trimming pared 4 bases from V and 5 bases from J, leaving 11 bases between. The CDR3 DNA reads as TGCAGCGTTGGGACGCAGGGGAATGAAAAACTGTTTTTT. Its protein is CSVGTQGNEKLFF.

J is TRBJ2-1 and V is TRBV19; D is possibly TRBD2 (7 bases). Per germline, CDR1 LNHDA and CDR2 SQIVND (reference sequence). With 6 bases removed from V and 7 bases from J, the gap between germline ends came to 13 bases. The length of the CDR3 is 13 residues. Here the CDR3 DNA reads TGTGCCAGTAGCGGGGGGCGTAGAAATGAGCAGTTCTTC. This translates into CASSGGRRNEQFF.

The chain employs TRBV30 and TRBJ1-2; TRBD1 matches at 8 bases. CDR1 and CDR2 from the germline V gene are GTSNPN and SVGIG (reference sequence). V shed 1 base, J shed 5 bases, and the junction held 6 bases outside the gene matches. This CDR3 contains 14 residues. The CDR3 region has the DNA TGTGCCTGGAGTGAGCCAGGGGGCGTTTATGGCTACACCTTC. It yields the protein CAWSEPGGVYGYTF. Full variable domain (missing parts from reference TRBV30 and TRBJ1-2): SQTIHQWPATLVQPVGSPLSLECTVEGTSNPNLYWYRQAAGRGLQLLFYSVGIGQISSEVPQNLSASRPQDRQFILSSKKLLLSDSGFYLCAWSEPGGVYGYTFGSGTRLTVV.

CDR3 residues: CSALFKDSLYEQYF. The DNA of the CDR3 is TGCAGCGCTCTTTTTAAGGACTCACTATACGAGCAGTACTTC. The gene calls are TRBV29-1 and TRBJ2-7; D might be TRBD2 (5 bases). Germline V gene sequence: CDR1 SQVTM, CDR2 ANQGSEA. The CDR3 runs to 14 residues. Trimming took 7 bases from V and 4 from J, leaving 20 bases between them.

CDR3 in amino acids: CASSSASGTDTQYF. CDR3 sequence (DNA): TGTGCCAGCAGCTCTGCGTCGGGCACAGATACGCAGTATTTT. This rearrangement joins TRBV7-9 to TRBJ2-3; no reliable D call. Germline loops: CDR1 SEHNR, CDR2 FQNEAQ (reference sequence). With 4 bases removed from V and 1 base from J, the gap between germline ends came to 9 bases. There are 14 residues in the CDR3.

The V and J genes are TRBV28 and TRBJ1-2; D remains ambiguous. Trimming removed 6 bases from V and 6 bases from J, with 20 bases in between. CDR1 MDHEN and CDR2 SYDVKM come from the germline V gene. This CDR3 has 15 amino acids. The CDR3 nucleotides are TGTGCCAGCAGCCCAGGAGACGCCTCGTTTAATGGCTACACCTTC. Its translation is CASSPGDASFNGYTF.

The chain couples TRBV28 to TRBJ1-2, with no clear D. The V end lost 6 bases, the J end lost 7 bases, and 9 bases lay between the germline ends. Per the germline V gene, CDR1 is MDHEN and CDR2 is SYDVKM. The CDR3 totals 11 residues. The CDR3 region is CASRGNGGYTF. The DNA for the CDR3 is TGTGCCAGCAGGGGGAACGGTGGCTACACCTTC.

The chain is built from TRBV14 and TRBJ1-2, with 9 bases fitting TRBD1. This CDR3 is built from 17 residues. The V segment lost 0 bases and the J segment 6 bases; nucleotides outside the gene matches: 11. CDR1 and CDR2 from the germline V gene are SGHDN and FVKESK. As DNA, the CDR3 is TGTGCCAGCAGCCAAGATCGATTGGGACAGGGAGAAAATGGCTACACCTTC. Protein sequence: CASSQDRLGQGENGYTF.

J is TRBJ2-1 and V is TRBV18; 7 bases align to TRBD1. Trimming removed 0 bases from V and 5 bases from J; junction bases left unmatched: 4. There are 15 residues in the CDR3. The V gene's germline CDR1 is KGHSH and CDR2 LQKENI. CDR3 bases: TGTGCCAGCTCACCACCGGGACAGCAGGACAATGAGCAGTTCTTC. Its translation: CASSPPGQQDNEQFF.

The V gene is TRBV4-1, the J gene TRBJ1-2; 7 nucleotides line up with TRBD1. The germline V gene has CDR1 MGHRA and CDR2 YSYEKL. CDR3 length equals 16 residues. The V gene end was trimmed by 3 bases and the J gene end by 4 bases; junction bases not matched to a gene: 11. This chain's CDR3 is CASSHPGGLGPYGYTF. In DNA form, the CDR3 reads TGCGCCAGCAGCCACCCAGGGGGGCTAGGACCCTATGGCTACACCTTC.

This chain joins TRBV30 and TRBJ2-1, with TRBD2 identical over 8 bases. J gave up 2 bases and V 4 bases, and 7 bases lay outside the gene matches. Germline V gene sequence: CDR1 GTSNPN, CDR2 SVGIG (reference sequence). The CDR3 is 15 amino acids. CDR3 region: CAWTRGGRAYNEQFF. Written as DNA, the CDR3 is TGTGCCTGGACTCGGGGGGGCCGAGCCTACAATGAGCAGTTCTTC.

This rearrangement joins TRBV28 to TRBJ2-1; tentative D call: TRBD2 (7 bases). Per germline, CDR1 MDHEN and CDR2 SYDVKM. Trimming took 2 bases from V and 8 from J, leaving 16 bases between them. The CDR3 runs 15 residues. CDR3 loop: CASSLGGAGDHEQFF. CDR3 bases: TGTGCCAGCAGTTTAGGGGGGGCAGGGGATCATGAGCAGTTCTTC.

This clone appeared once. The rearrangement joins TRBV7-2 to TRBJ2-2; TRBD2 matches at 8 bases. V dropped 1 base and J dropped 2; count of bases not matched to a gene: 9. This CDR3 region has 18 residues. Germline V gives CDR1 SGHTA, CDR2 FQGNSA. The CDR3 protein is CASSLVRGGTVNTGELFF. As DNA, the CDR3 is TGTGCCAGCAGCTTAGTTCGGGGGGGGACTGTTAACACCGGGGAGCTGTTTTTT.

This chain uses TRBV7-9 with TRBJ2-1; TRBD1 matches at 9 bases. CDR1 SEHNR and CDR2 FQNEAQ come from the germline V gene (reference sequence). The CDR3 consists of 13 residues. V was clipped by 6 bases and J by 12 bases; unmatched bases: 9. Written as DNA, the CDR3 is TGTGCCAGCAGACAGGGGGCGGCGGGTGGGCAGTTCTTC. Amino acids: CASRQGAAGGQFF.

The gene calls are TRBV27 and TRBJ2-7, with TRBD1 identical over 8 bases. Germline loops: CDR1 MNHEY, CDR2 SMNVEV (reference sequence). CDR3 size: 13 residues. With V trimmed by 6 bases and J by 4 bases, 5 bases remained unmatched. CDR3 residues: CASSFDRGYEQYF. The CDR3 DNA reads as TGTGCCAGCAGCTTTGACAGGGGATACGAGCAGTACTTC.

The rearrangement links TRBV28 to TRBJ1-1; no firm D call. The V end was cut by 5 bases, the J end by 6 bases, with 13 bases between. The CDR3 loop spans 13 amino acids. Germline assignment: CDR1 MDHEN and CDR2 SYDVKM. CDR3 sequence reads: CASSLTAQAEAFF. The CDR3 DNA sequence: TGTGCCAGCAGTCTCACCGCCCAGGCTGAAGCTTTCTTT.

The chain carries TRBV30 and TRBJ2-3; D could derive from TRBD1 or TRBD2 (5 bases each). This CDR3 contains 12 residues. V was clipped by 7 bases and J by 5 bases, with 13 bases between them. Germline lookup yields CDR1 GTSNPN and CDR2 SVGIG (reference sequence). The CDR3 protein is CAFRGGGDTQYF. The CDR3 coding sequence is TGTGCCTTCCGGGGCGGAGGAGATACGCAGTATTTT. The full variable domain, with the rest looked up from reference TRBV30 and TRBJ2-3, is SQTIHQWPATLVQPVGSPLSLECTVEGTSNPNLYWYRQAAGRGLQLLFYSVGIGQISSEVPQNLSASRPQDRQFILSSKKLLLSDSGFYLCAFRGGGDTQYFGPGTRLTVL.